One sample yielded the 15 T cell receptor beta chains listed below, sequenced in a study of CD8 T cells in ankylosing spondylitis. MiXCR, run by TCRdb on the 5' RACE reads, gives a single entry per CDR3 protein. The data show around 150,000 distinct CDR3 sequences, roughly an eighth seen once. The sample taken for sequencing was blood, either unsorted or a sorted T cell fraction (not recorded which). These receptors were taken from a female donor with ankylosing spondylitis or in good health (not recorded which).

In its sample, this clonotype was seen many times. This rearrangement joins TRBV5-6 to TRBJ1-5; D possibly corresponds to TRBD1 (6 bases). Trimming removed 3 bases from V and 6 bases from J, with 10 bases in between. Germline values: CDR1 SGHDT, CDR2 YYEEEE. The CDR3 spans 13 residues. CDR3 loop: CASSSVGGQPQHF. CDR3 in DNA: TGTGCCAGCAGCTCGGTAGGGGGTCAGCCCCAGCATTTT. Full variable domain (outside the CDR3, taken from reference TRBV5-6 and TRBJ1-5): DAGVTQSPTHLIKTRGQQVTLRCSPKSGHDTVSWYQQALGQGPQFIFQYYEEEERQRGNFPDRFSGHQFPNYSSELNVNALLLGDSALYLCASSSVGGQPQHFGDGTRLSIL.

At least ten counts were recorded for this clonotype. V is TRBV5-1 and J is TRBJ2-5; D is unclear. Trimming shortened V by 2 bases and J by 2 bases, and 7 bases separated the two germline ends. The length of the CDR3 is 13 residues. Germline V lookup: CDR1 SGHRS, CDR2 YFSETQ. The CDR3 region has the DNA TGCGCCAGCAGCTTCGAAGCACAAGAGACCCAGTACTTC. It encodes CASSFEAQETQYF.

This clonotype was recorded at least ten times. Possible read error: a much larger clone is one base away. The genes are TRBV2 and TRBJ1-5, with D unclear. CDR1 is SNHLY, CDR2 FYNNEI, per germline. The V and J ends lost 4 bases and 0 bases respectively, with 7 bases between them. The CDR3 is made up of 14 amino acids. CDR3 sequence (DNA): TGTGCCAGCAGTGGGACTGTTAGCAATCAGCCCCAGCATTTT. This sequence encodes CASSGTVSNQPQHF.

Many counts were recorded for this clonotype. V usage is TRBV11-2 and J usage is TRBJ1-2, with D maybe TRBD1 (6 bases). The CDR3 contains 12 residues. V lost 5 bases and J lost 7, with 11 bases in between. In germline, CDR1 is SGHAT, CDR2 FQNNGV. CDR3 nucleotide sequence: TGTGCCAGCAGCCCCAGGGGATTTGGCTACACCTTC. Its protein product is CASSPRGFGYTF.

This clonotype was counted ten times or more. The rearrangement uses TRBV7-2 and TRBJ2-7, with D perhaps matching TRBD2 (7 bases). Trimming took 5 bases from V and 4 from J, leaving 15 bases between them. The germline V gene has CDR1 SGHTA and CDR2 FQGNSA. The CDR3 is 14 amino acids. The CDR3 nucleotides are TGTGCCAGCAGCCCCCAAGGGGGGGTTTACGAGCAGTACTTC. Protein product: CASSPQGGVYEQYF.

The V and J genes are TRBV9 and TRBJ2-5; no definite D call. Between the trimmed V and J ends, which lost 4 bases and 5 bases, there was a span of 15 bases. CDR3 length: 14 residues. CDR1 SGDLS and CDR2 YYNGEE come from the germline V gene. In DNA form, the CDR3 reads TGTGCCAGCAGCCGCTTCGGAACGGGCGAGACCCAGTACTTC. It specifies CASSRFGTGETQYF.

This clonotype has ten or more counts. The J gene is TRBJ1-2, the V gene TRBV12-3 or TRBV12-4; maybe TRBD1 (6 bases). V was shortened by 5 bases and J by 4 bases, with 17 bases between the two germline ends. This CDR3 comprises 15 residues. The CDR3 protein is CASSEGGLNPYGYTF. The CDR3 bases are TGTGCCAGCAGTGAAGGGGGTCTCAACCCCTATGGCTACACCTTC.

This clonotype was seen ten or more times. V and J are TRBV10-3 and TRBJ2-5; TRBD2 matches at 8 bases. The germline V gene has CDR1 ENHRY and CDR2 SYGVKD. The V segment lost 6 bases and the J segment 5 bases; nucleotides outside the gene matches: 8. This CDR3 has 14 residues. The CDR3 loop is CAISPGLDKETQYF. Written as DNA, the CDR3 is TGTGCCATCAGCCCGGGACTAGATAAGGAGACCCAGTACTTC.

This clonotype has a count of ten or more. The V and J genes are TRBV30 and TRBJ1-1; D gene ambiguous. This CDR3 spans 14 amino acids. From germline, CDR1 is GTSNPN and CDR2 SVGIG (reference sequence). V was trimmed by 0 bases and J by 2 bases, leaving 10 bases between them. In DNA, the CDR3 is TGTGCCTGGAGTGTAGGATTTGGTAACACTGAAGCTTTCTTT. It encodes CAWSVGFGNTEAFF.

This clonotype was observed many times. The DNA for the CDR3 is TGCGCCAGCAGCAGGGTCGACTCGAACTATGGCTACACCTTC. Its protein is CASSRVDSNYGYTF. The chain joins TRBV5-1 to TRBJ1-2; D gene uncertain. Trimming shortened V by 4 bases and J by 2 bases, and 12 bases separated the two germline ends. There are 14 residues in the CDR3. CDR1 and CDR2 (germline): SGHRS, YFSETQ.

This clonotype was counted many times. The chain combines TRBV10-3 with TRBJ1-3; TRBD1 is a possible D gene (5 bases). V lost 0 bases, J lost 2 bases, and 8 bases lay in between. Germline assignment: CDR1 ENHRY and CDR2 SYGVKD. This CDR3 has 15 amino acids. DNA of the CDR3: TGTGCCATCAGTGAGTCTATGACAGCTGGAAACACCATATATTTT. This encodes CAISESMTAGNTIYF.

This clonotype came up many times. The chain recombines TRBV7-2 with TRBJ2-1; 10 bases map to TRBD2. V was pared by 1 base and J by 4 bases, with 1 base of the junction left unmatched. Per the germline V gene, CDR1 is SGHTA and CDR2 is FQGNSA. This CDR3 region has 15 residues. The CDR3 coding sequence is TGTGCCAGCAGCTTAGTGACTAGCGGGTACAATGAGCAGTTCTTC. Translating it yields CASSLVTSGYNEQFF. Variable domain in full (rest from reference TRBV7-2 and TRBJ2-1): GAGVSQSPSNKVTEKGKDVELRCDPISGHTALYWYRQSLGQGLEFLIYFQGNSAPDKSGLPSDRFSAERTGGSVSTLTIQRTQQEDSAVYLCASSLVTSGYNEQFFGPGTRLTVL.

The sample holds many counts of this clonotype. The V gene is TRBV7-9, the J gene TRBJ2-1; D could derive from TRBD1 or TRBD2 (5 bases each). There are 15 residues in the CDR3. V lost 7 bases, J lost 4 bases, and 17 bases lay in between. Per the germline V gene, CDR1 is SEHNR and CDR2 is FQNEAQ (reference sequence). As DNA, the CDR3 is TGTGCCAGCACCTCCCCGGGGCCCCCTTACAATGAGCAGTTCTTC. It yields the protein CASTSPGPPYNEQFF.

The chain uses TRBV5-4 and TRBJ2-3, with a possible D match to TRBD2 (5 bases). The germline gives CDR1 SGHNT, CDR2 YYREEE (reference sequence). Trimming removed 1 base at V and 8 bases at J, with 11 bases between. The CDR3 contains 13 residues. CDR3 coding DNA: TGTGCCAGCAGCTTGTCGGCAGGAGGTACGCAGTATTTT. Protein product: CASSLSAGGTQYF.

The J gene is TRBJ2-1, the V gene TRBV15; D gene unclear. CDR1 is LNHNV and CDR2 is YYDKDF in the germline V gene (reference sequence). This CDR3 comprises 12 residues. Trimming shortened V by 0 bases and J by 9 bases, and 6 bases separated the two germline ends. CDR3 in amino acids: CATSRDPGEQFF. CDR3 DNA: TGTGCCACCAGCAGAGATCCCGGTGAGCAGTTCTTC.